Listed here are 25 T cell receptor beta chains from one sample, sequenced in a study of PD-L1 blockade in urothelial cancer. Time point specified: pretreatment peripheral blood. Clones were read by immunoSEQ multiplex PCR, and TCRdb kept only the in-frame ones, dropping some. The sample records under 95,000 clones, around 84% being singletons. Sequenced material: PBMCs, taken around atezolizumab (anti-PD-L1) treatment. The receptors derive from a woman between 65 and 79 years old with urothelial cancer.

The rearrangement uses TRBV6-1 and TRBJ2-1; D might be TRBD2 (6 bases). CDR3 length: 15 residues. The germline V gene encodes CDR1 MNHNS and CDR2 SASEGT. V dropped 6 bases and J dropped 7 bases, with 19 bases sitting between them. CDR3 in DNA: TGTGCCAGCAGAGCCAGTGGGACTCCGGGGAATGAGCAGTTCTTC. Translating it yields CASRASGTPGNEQFF.

The genes are TRBV7-2 and TRBJ1-2; TRBD1 matches 10 bases. This CDR3 spans 15 amino acids. Germline CDR1 is SGHTA and CDR2 is FQGNSA. With V trimmed by 1 base and J by 5 bases, 4 bases remained unmatched. For the CDR3, the DNA is TGTGCCAGCAGCTTAGAAATGGGACAGGGGTATGGCTACACCTTC. This gives the protein CASSLEMGQGYGYTF.

The rearrangement links TRBV5-4 to TRBJ2-7; 8 positions agree with TRBD1. With 0 bases clipped from V and 7 bases from J, the junction kept 3 bases outside the gene matches. Germline assignment: CDR1 SGHNT and CDR2 YYREEE (reference sequence). The CDR3 runs 13 residues. Here the CDR3 reads CASSLADRGEQYF. In DNA form, the CDR3 reads TGTGCCAGCAGCTTGGCCGACAGGGGAGAGCAGTACTTC.

V and J are TRBV18 and TRBJ1-5; TRBD1 is a possible D gene (5 bases). The V gene's germline CDR1 is KGHSH and CDR2 LQKENI. V shed 6 bases and J shed 3 bases, with 15 bases lying between them. The CDR3 runs 15 residues. The CDR3, as DNA: TGTGCCAGCTCTCTGGAGGGGCACGTCAATCAGCCCCAGCATTTT. It encodes CASSLEGHVNQPQHF.

V usage is TRBV10-2 and J usage is TRBJ1-1; D gene unclear. The CDR3 loop spans 14 amino acids. CDR1 is WSHSY, CDR2 SAAADI, per germline. V was trimmed by 5 bases and J by 5 bases, leaving 15 bases between them. CDR3 amino acids: CASSPSGGGTEAFF. The CDR3 DNA reads as TGCGCCAGCAGTCCCAGTGGTGGCGGGACTGAAGCTTTCTTT.

J is TRBJ2-5 and V is TRBV6-6; 13 positions agree with TRBD2. This CDR3 has 16 amino acids. Germline CDR1 and CDR2: MNHNY and SVGAGI (reference sequence). The J segment lost 5 bases and the V segment lost 5 bases, leaving 8 bases of the junction unmatched. The CDR3 sequence: CASSNRLAGGGETQYF. The CDR3 DNA follows: TGTGCCAGCAGTAACAGACTAGCGGGAGGTGGTGAGACCCAGTACTTC.

This chain uses TRBV2 with TRBJ2-2; D might be TRBD1 (6 bases). The CDR3 is 14 residues long. With 10 bases removed from V and 3 bases from J, the gap between germline ends came to 15 bases. Germline assignment: CDR1 SNHLY and CDR2 FYNNEI. As DNA, the CDR3 is TGTGCCACCGGCGATTGGGGGCACACCGGGGAGCTGTTTTTT. This translates into CATGDWGHTGELFF. The full variable domain, its missing parts supplied by reference TRBV2 and TRBJ2-2, is EPEVTQTPSHQVTQMGQEVILRCVPISNHLYFYWYRQILGQKVEFLVSFYNNEISEKSEIFDDQFSVERPDGSNFTLKIRSTKLEDSAMYFCATGDWGHTGELFFGEGSRLTVL.

The V and J genes are TRBV6-1 and TRBJ2-3; 15 bases line up with TRBD2. The CDR3 is made up of 19 amino acids. Germline assignment: CDR1 MNHNS and CDR2 SASEGT. V shed 2 bases, J shed 0 bases, and the junction held 6 bases outside the gene matches. The CDR3 coding sequence is TGTGCCAGCAGTGAAAGGGCGGGACTAGCGGGGGGTAGCACAGATACGCAGTATTTT. Amino acids: CASSERAGLAGGSTDTQYF.

The CDR3 loop reads CASSPVGQLNQPQHF. CDR3 DNA: TGTGCCAGCTCACCCGTCGGACAGCTAAATCAGCCCCAGCATTTT. V is TRBV18 and J is TRBJ1-5, with a tentative D call TRBD1 (6 bases). The germline V gene has CDR1 KGHSH and CDR2 LQKENI. The CDR3 is 15 residues long. The V end was cut by 3 bases, the J end by 4 bases, with 13 bases between.

The chain carries TRBV7-9 and TRBJ2-1, with 8 bases lining up with TRBD1. CDR3 length equals 18 residues. The V gene end was trimmed by 4 bases and the J gene end by 7 bases; junction bases not matched to a gene: 18. Germline assignment: CDR1 SEHNR and CDR2 FQNEAQ (reference sequence). The DNA for the CDR3 is TGTGCCAGCAGCTGTAATTCTCGGACAGGGTCGGCATGTAATGAGCAGTTCTTC. Encoded protein: CASSCNSRTGSACNEQFF.

This chain joins TRBV4-2 and TRBJ2-1; no firm D call. The germline V gene encodes CDR1 LGHNA and CDR2 YNFKEQ. Trimming took 0 bases from V and 6 from J, leaving 9 bases between them. The CDR3 is 14 amino acids. The CDR3 spells CASSQDSSLNEQFF. The CDR3 DNA sequence: TGTGCCAGCAGCCAAGATTCCAGTCTCAATGAGCAGTTCTTC.

V and J are TRBV6-1 and TRBJ2-2, with TRBD1 identical over 8 bases. The germline CDR1 and CDR2 sequences are MNHNS and SASEGT. The J segment lost 6 bases and the V segment lost 6 bases, leaving 6 bases of the junction unmatched. The CDR3 sequence is 14 residues long. The CDR3 DNA is TGTGCCAGCAGGGACAGGGACACTTCCGGGGAGCTGTTTTTT. Amino acids: CASRDRDTSGELFF.

This clone was seen a handful of times. The gene calls are TRBV7-2 and TRBJ1-2, with TRBD1 matching 8 bases. From germline, CDR1 is SGHTA and CDR2 FQGNSA. The ends lost 2 bases at V and 8 bases at J; junction bases unmatched: 7. The CDR3 spans 14 residues. CDR3 region: CASSLQGAGKGYTF. CDR3 coding DNA: TGTGCCAGCAGCTTACAGGGGGCGGGGAAAGGCTACACCTTC. Full variable domain (rest looked up from reference TRBV7-2 and TRBJ1-2): GAGVSQSPSNKVTEKGKDVELRCDPISGHTALYWYRQSLGQGLEFLIYFQGNSAPDKSGLPSDRFSAERTGGSVSTLTIQRTQQEDSAVYLCASSLQGAGKGYTFGSGTRLTVV.

This clone was seen once. The CDR3 nucleotides are TGTGCCAGCGGCGGGACAGGGCACGAAAAACTGTTTTTT. It yields the protein CASGGTGHEKLFF. The chain combines TRBV19 with TRBJ1-4; TRBD1 aligns across 9 bases. The CDR3 sequence is 13 residues long. Germline lookup yields CDR1 LNHDA and CDR2 SQIVND (reference sequence). V lost 9 bases to trimming and J lost 8 bases; unmatched junction nucleotides: 7.

V gene TRBV27 combines with J gene TRBJ2-7, with 16 positions matching TRBD2. V was clipped by 5 bases and J by 0 bases; unmatched bases: 19. Germline CDR1 MNHEY, CDR2 SMNVEV (reference sequence). This CDR3 contains 22 residues. The CDR3 DNA reads as TGTGCCAGCAGTCCGCGTCCCGGGACTAGCGGGAGGGAACTAAGGAGCTCCTACGAGCAGTACTTC. The encoded protein is CASSPRPGTSGRELRSSYEQYF.

The gene calls are TRBV9 and TRBJ1-1; 9 bases are a match to TRBD1. Germline V gives CDR1 SGDLS, CDR2 YYNGEE. Trimming took 3 bases from V and 6 from J; bases not matched to a gene: 9. The CDR3 runs 15 residues. CDR3 amino acids: CASSETDRGIAEAFF. The CDR3 bases are TGTGCCAGCAGCGAGACGGACAGGGGAATCGCTGAAGCTTTCTTT.

V and J are TRBV10-3 and TRBJ1-2, with TRBD1 matching 7 bases. CDR1 is ENHRY, CDR2 SYGVKD, per germline. Trimming cost V 8 bases and J 4 bases; bases outside gene matches: 4. The CDR3 loop spans 12 amino acids. Here the CDR3 DNA reads TGTGCCATCTCCGACAGGGCCTATGGCTACACCTTC. Amino acid sequence: CAISDRAYGYTF.

The chain is built from TRBV5-1 and TRBJ2-3; 10 nucleotides align to TRBD2. There are 16 residues in the CDR3. From germline, CDR1 is SGHRS and CDR2 YFSETQ. The J segment lost 1 base and the V segment lost 4 bases, leaving 6 bases of the junction unmatched. The CDR3 DNA is TGCGCCAGCAGCCTACTCCTAGCGGGGGGCACAGATACGCAGTATTTT. Protein: CASSLLLAGGTDTQYF.

This chain links TRBV5-1 with TRBJ2-7; tentatively, D is TRBD1 (6 bases). Germline V lookup: CDR1 SGHRS, CDR2 YFSETQ. Trimming removed 5 bases at V and 2 bases at J, with 11 bases between. CDR3 length: 13 amino acids. The CDR3 is CASRDSSTYEQYF. CDR3 nucleotides: TGCGCCAGCAGGGACAGCTCCACCTACGAGCAGTACTTC.

The J gene is TRBJ1-5, the V gene TRBV10-2; 7 bases align to TRBD1. Trimming at V came to 0 bases and at J to 9 bases, leaving 11 bases not matched to a gene. The CDR3 extends over 16 amino acids. CDR1 is WSHSY and CDR2 is SAAADI in the germline V gene. Here the CDR3 reads CASSESGTAFLGPQHF. The CDR3 nucleotides are TGCGCCAGCAGTGAGTCCGGGACAGCTTTCCTCGGGCCCCAGCATTTT.

The chain is built from TRBV29-1 and TRBJ2-2, with 10 bases lining up with TRBD2. V lost 6 bases, J lost 1 base, and 14 bases stayed unmatched. The CDR3 is 18 amino acids. CDR1 and CDR2 (germline): SQVTM, ANQGSEA. The CDR3 DNA follows: TGCAGCGTCGGACCGTCGCGGCTAGCGGGAGTGAACACCGGGGAGCTGTTTTTT. It encodes CSVGPSRLAGVNTGELFF.

The genes are TRBV5-4 and TRBJ2-3; 10 bases agree with TRBD2. This CDR3 is built from 19 residues. Germline assignment: CDR1 SGHNT and CDR2 YYREEE (reference sequence). V gave up 4 bases and J gave up 4 bases; unmatched junction bases: 18. CDR3 sequence: CASSPLGGQRGGLADTQYF. The CDR3 region has the DNA TGTGCCAGCAGCCCCCTGGGGGGCCAGCGGGGGGGCCTCGCAGATACGCAGTATTTT.

This clone was recorded only once. The rearrangement joins TRBV11-2 to TRBJ2-7; tentative D call: TRBD1 (6 bases). Germline CDR1 reads SGHAT; CDR2 reads FQNNGV. This CDR3 has 11 residues. V dropped 5 bases and J dropped 11 bases, with 13 bases sitting between them. In nucleotides, the CDR3 is TGTGCCAGCAGCGTCGACAGGATGAAGTACTTC. Amino acids: CASSVDRMKYF.

The chain couples TRBV2 to TRBJ2-7; 7 bases match TRBD2. Germline CDR1 is SNHLY and CDR2 is FYNNEI. V shed 8 bases, J shed 9 bases, and the junction held 16 bases outside the gene matches. This CDR3 is built from 14 residues. CDR3 nucleotide sequence: TGTGCCAGCCGGAGAGGACTAGGCGGAGGCGGGCAGTACTTC. Translated, it gives CASRRGLGGGGQYF.

The chain uses TRBV5-1 and TRBJ1-5; D gene uncertain. V dropped 1 base and J dropped 1 base, with 9 bases sitting between them. The germline V gene has CDR1 SGHRS and CDR2 YFSETQ. This CDR3 comprises 15 residues. CDR3 sequence (DNA): TGCGCCAGCAGCTTGAGCGCCGAGAGCAATCAGCCCCAGCATTTT. Protein: CASSLSAESNQPQHF.